A selection of T cell receptor beta chains follows, all from one sample in a study of Ad26.COV2.S vaccination and SARS-CoV-2 variants. Libraries were prepared by immunoSEQ multiplex PCR; TCRdb keeps only in-frame clonotypes and omits some of them. The table has hundreds of thousands of clones, more than 75% seen once. The material sequenced was peripheral blood, taken in a trial of Ad26.COV2.S vaccine versus placebo. These receptors all stem from a person aged 18-60 years who received the Ad26.COV2.S COVID-19 vaccine or a placebo. Each CDR3 is given with its conserved first and last residue. A D gene is named only where the DNA matches it firmly. Size values are once, few and many counts, or a class for expanded clones, and some rows have none.

clone size: NA; J gene: TRBJ2-3; D gene: TRBD2; V gene: TRBV5-4; CDR3 DNA: TGTGCCAGTCGACTAGCGGGAGCGGGCACAGATACGCAGTATTTT; CDR3 protein: CASRLAGAGTDTQYF
clone size: once; J gene: TRBJ2-7; D gene: TRBD2; V gene: TRBV9; CDR3 DNA: TGTGCCAGCAGCCGGATAGCGGGGGAAACCTACGAGCAGTACTTC; CDR3 protein: CASSRIAGETYEQYF
clone size: NA; J gene: TRBJ1-6; D gene: NA; V gene: TRBV5-1; CDR3 DNA: TGCGCCAGCAGCCCCACCCGGGACCTTTCACCCCTCCACTTT; CDR3 protein: CASSPTRDLSPLHF
clone size: NA; J gene: TRBJ1-1; D gene: TRBD1; V gene: TRBV9; CDR3 DNA: TGTGCCAGCAGCGTAGCGGGAACAGGGGTGGTGACTGAAGCTTTCTTT; CDR3 protein: CASSVAGTGVVTEAFF
clone size: NA; J gene: TRBJ1-2; D gene: NA; V gene: TRBV5-4; CDR3 DNA: TGTGCCAGCAGCTTGGGGGGGGCCTTTCGGAGTAGGAACTATGGCTACACCTTC; CDR3 protein: CASSLGGAFRSRNYGYTF
clone size: once; J gene: TRBJ1-5; D gene: NA; V gene: TRBV4-1; CDR3 DNA: TGCGCCAGCAGCCCCGGGAGGACAGTCAATCAGCCCCAGCATTTT; CDR3 protein: CASSPGRTVNQPQHF
clone size: few; J gene: TRBJ2-7; D gene: TRBD1; V gene: TRBV9; CDR3 DNA: TGTGCCAGCAGCGAGTCGGGACAGGGCTACGAGCAGTACTTC; CDR3 protein: CASSESGQGYEQYF
clone size: NA; J gene: TRBJ2-2; D gene: TRBD1; V gene: TRBV7-3; CDR3 DNA: TGTGCCAGCAGCTTCGGACAGGGGACCGGGGAGCTGTTTTTT; CDR3 protein: CASSFGQGTGELFF
clone size: NA; J gene: TRBJ1-1; D gene: NA; V gene: TRBV4-1; CDR3 DNA: TGCGCCAGCAGCCAACGGGCGGGTGGGACTGAAGCTTTCTTT; CDR3 protein: CASSQRAGGTEAFF
clone size: few; J gene: TRBJ1-2; D gene: NA; V gene: TRBV6-1; CDR3 DNA: TGTGCCAGCAGTGAAAGTGTGGGAGCTTTCTATGGCTACACCTTC; CDR3 protein: CASSESVGAFYGYTF
clone size: NA; J gene: TRBJ2-1; D gene: NA; V gene: TRBV24-1; CDR3 DNA: TGTGCCACCAGTGAAAGTCTCTTCAATGAGCAGTTCTTC; CDR3 protein: CATSESLFNEQFF
clone size: NA; J gene: TRBJ2-1; D gene: NA; V gene: TRBV5-5; CDR3 DNA: TGTGCCAGCAGCCCCGAGGGACTGACGTACAATGAGCAGTTCTTC; CDR3 protein: CASSPEGLTYNEQFF
clone size: NA; J gene: TRBJ1-2; D gene: TRBD1; V gene: TRBV6-4; CDR3 DNA: TGTGCCAGCAGTCCGGGACAGCACTATGGCTACACCTTC; CDR3 protein: CASSPGQHYGYTF
clone size: NA; J gene: TRBJ2-2; D gene: NA; V gene: TRBV5-1; CDR3 DNA: TGCGCCAGCAGCTTGGCTAGTGACACCGGGGAGCTGTTTTTT; CDR3 protein: CASSLASDTGELFF
clone size: NA; J gene: TRBJ1-3; D gene: NA; V gene: TRBV7-8; CDR3 DNA: TGTGCCAGCAGCTCTCAAAGGACACCCTCTGGAAACACCATATATTTT; CDR3 protein: CASSSQRTPSGNTIYF
clone size: NA; J gene: TRBJ1-1; D gene: NA; V gene: TRBV13; CDR3 DNA: TGTGCCAGCAGCGCGGGAGTCAGGAACACTGAAGCTTTCTTT; CDR3 protein: CASSAGVRNTEAFF
clone size: few; J gene: TRBJ2-3; D gene: TRBD2; V gene: TRBV11-3; CDR3 DNA: TGTGCCAGCAGCTTTCAAGCGGGGGGGGAAGATACGCAGTATTTT; CDR3 protein: CASSFQAGGEDTQYF
clone size: NA; J gene: TRBJ2-2; D gene: TRBD1; V gene: TRBV9; CDR3 DNA: TGTGCCAGCAGCCCTAGAGGCAGGGGGCAGGACGGGGAGCTGTTTTTT; CDR3 protein: CASSPRGRGQDGELFF
clone size: NA; J gene: TRBJ2-1; D gene: TRBD2; V gene: TRBV6-6; CDR3 DNA: TGTGCCAGCAGCGCAGCTAGCGGGGGGGCCAGTGAGCAGTTCTTC; CDR3 protein: CASSAASGGASEQFF
clone size: NA; J gene: TRBJ2-1; D gene: NA; V gene: TRBV11-2; CDR3 DNA: TGTGCCAGCAGCTTAGTGTCGGGGATCTACAATGAGCAGTTCTTC; CDR3 protein: CASSLVSGIYNEQFF
clone size: NA; J gene: TRBJ1-3; D gene: NA; V gene: TRBV19; CDR3 DNA: TGTGCCAGTAGTATTGAGGTTATCTCTGGAAACACCATATATTTT; CDR3 protein: CASSIEVISGNTIYF
clone size: NA; J gene: TRBJ1-1; D gene: NA; V gene: TRBV20-1; CDR3 DNA: TGCAGTGCCAATGAAGCTTTCTTT; CDR3 protein: CSANEAFF
clone size: NA; J gene: TRBJ2-7; D gene: NA; V gene: TRBV7-9; CDR3 DNA: TGTGCCAGCAGCTTAGCAGGGACCCCCTACGAGCAGTACTTC; CDR3 protein: CASSLAGTPYEQYF
clone size: NA; J gene: TRBJ2-6; D gene: NA; V gene: TRBV5-1; CDR3 DNA: TGCGCCAGCAGCTTGGTTCTACAGTCTGGGGCCAACGTCCTGACTTTC; CDR3 protein: CASSLVLQSGANVLTF
clone size: NA; J gene: TRBJ2-1; D gene: TRBD1; V gene: TRBV10-3; CDR3 DNA: TGTGCCATCAGTGACCCAGGGACAGGGGGCTTCAATGAGCAGTTCTTC; CDR3 protein: CAISDPGTGGFNEQFF
clone size: NA; J gene: TRBJ2-7; D gene: NA; V gene: TRBV14; CDR3 DNA: TGTGCCAGCAGTTCCGCCTACGAGCAGTACTTC; CDR3 protein: CASSSAYEQYF
clone size: NA; J gene: TRBJ2-2; D gene: TRBD1; V gene: TRBV9; CDR3 DNA: TGTGCCAGCAGTCCGACAGGGCGCACCGGGGAGCTGTTTTTT; CDR3 protein: CASSPTGRTGELFF
clone size: NA; J gene: TRBJ2-1; D gene: NA; V gene: TRBV30; CDR3 DNA: TGTGCCTGGATGGGATACAATGAGCAGTTCTTC; CDR3 protein: CAWMGYNEQFF
clone size: NA; J gene: TRBJ2-1; D gene: NA; V gene: TRBV5-6; CDR3 DNA: TGTGCCAGCAGCCCCGCCCCTTCGGCCGCGAACGAGCAGTTCTTC; CDR3 protein: CASSPAPSAANEQFF
clone size: NA; J gene: TRBJ1-4; D gene: TRBD1; V gene: TRBV30; CDR3 DNA: TGTGCCTGGAGCGCAGACAGGGTAGCTGGTGAAAAACTGTTTTTT; CDR3 protein: CAWSADRVAGEKLFF
clone size: NA; J gene: TRBJ1-6; D gene: NA; V gene: TRBV19; CDR3 DNA: TGTGCCAGTAACCAGGGCGCCCTCCTCCACTTT; CDR3 protein: CASNQGALLHF
clone size: once; J gene: TRBJ2-5; D gene: TRBD2; V gene: TRBV14; CDR3 DNA: TGTGCCAGCAGCCAAAGGTACCGGGGGGACGAGACCCAGTACTTC; CDR3 protein: CASSQRYRGDETQYF
clone size: NA; J gene: TRBJ2-2; D gene: NA; V gene: TRBV3-1/TRBV3-2; CDR3 DNA: TGTGCCAGCAGCCAAGAGGTCGGGGGGCCGAACACCGGGGAGCTGTTTTTT; CDR3 protein: CASSQEVGGPNTGELFF
clone size: NA; J gene: TRBJ1-2; D gene: NA; V gene: TRBV12-3/TRBV12-4; CDR3 DNA: TGTGCCAGCAGTTCCGGAGACAACTATGGCTACACCTTC; CDR3 protein: CASSSGDNYGYTF
clone size: NA; J gene: TRBJ2-3; D gene: NA; V gene: TRBV6-5; CDR3 DNA: TGTGCCAGCAGTTACTCAGAGGGACGGACAGATACGCAGTATTTT; CDR3 protein: CASSYSEGRTDTQYF
clone size: NA; J gene: TRBJ1-6; D gene: NA; V gene: TRBV9; CDR3 DNA: TGTGCCAGCAGCGTAGACCTCAACTCCTATAATTCACCCCTCCACTTT; CDR3 protein: CASSVDLNSYNSPLHF
clone size: NA; J gene: TRBJ1-1; D gene: TRBD1; V gene: TRBV7-2; CDR3 DNA: TGTGCCAGCAGCTGGGGACAGGGGGACACTGAAGCTTTCTTT; CDR3 protein: CASSWGQGDTEAFF
clone size: few; J gene: TRBJ2-7; D gene: TRBD1; V gene: TRBV30; CDR3 DNA: TGTGCCTGGAGTGAGGGGACAGACAGCTCCTACGAGCAGTACTTC; CDR3 protein: CAWSEGTDSSYEQYF
clone size: NA; J gene: TRBJ2-7; D gene: NA; V gene: TRBV28; CDR3 DNA: TGTGCCAGCATCGCTAGCGCCTCCTACGAGCAGTACTTC; CDR3 protein: CASIASASYEQYF
clone size: NA; J gene: TRBJ1-1; D gene: NA; V gene: TRBV29-1; CDR3 DNA: TGCAGCGTTGAAGACTGGGGGGGCACTGAAGCTTTCTTT; CDR3 protein: CSVEDWGGTEAFF
clone size: NA; J gene: TRBJ2-1; D gene: TRBD2; V gene: TRBV5-1; CDR3 DNA: TGCGCCAGCAGCTTGGCACCTAGCGGAATGGGGGAGCAGTTCTTC; CDR3 protein: CASSLAPSGMGEQFF
clone size: NA; J gene: TRBJ2-5; D gene: NA; V gene: TRBV10-3; CDR3 DNA: TGTGCCATCCCCCAGGTCGCCCAAGAGACCCAGTACTTC; CDR3 protein: CAIPQVAQETQYF
clone size: once; J gene: TRBJ2-5; D gene: NA; V gene: TRBV29-1; CDR3 DNA: TGCAGCGTTGAAGAGGGCGGTGGGGAGACCCAGTACTTC; CDR3 protein: CSVEEGGGETQYF
clone size: NA; J gene: TRBJ1-6; D gene: NA; V gene: TRBV27; CDR3 DNA: TGTGCCAGCAGTTATCAGGGACTCAACCTCCACTTT; CDR3 protein: CASSYQGLNLHF
clone size: NA; J gene: TRBJ2-7; D gene: NA; V gene: TRBV12-5; CDR3 DNA: TGTGCTAGTGGTTTGGTATCAACGTCCTACGAGCAGTACTTC; CDR3 protein: CASGLVSTSYEQYF
clone size: once; J gene: TRBJ2-5; D gene: NA; V gene: TRBV20-1; CDR3 DNA: TGCAGTGCTAGTCCAGGCCGACTTCAGTACTTC; CDR3 protein: CSASPGRLQYF
clone size: NA; J gene: TRBJ1-1; D gene: NA; V gene: TRBV3-1/TRBV3-2; CDR3 DNA: TGTGCCAGTGACCGGGGGGCCGGCACTGAAGCTTTCTTT; CDR3 protein: CASDRGAGTEAFF
clone size: once; J gene: TRBJ2-3; D gene: NA; V gene: TRBV11-2; CDR3 DNA: TGTGCCAGCAGCTTGGGGTTCAGCACAGATACGCAGTATTTT; CDR3 protein: CASSLGFSTDTQYF
clone size: NA; J gene: TRBJ1-4; D gene: NA; V gene: TRBV7-9; CDR3 DNA: TGTGCCAGCAGCTTCCGAGGGGGTGCTAATGAAAAACTGTTTTTT; CDR3 protein: CASSFRGGANEKLFF
clone size: NA; J gene: TRBJ2-3; D gene: TRBD2; V gene: TRBV5-1; CDR3 DNA: TGCGCCAGCAGCCTCGGGACTAGCGGGGGCACAGATACGCAGTATTTT; CDR3 protein: CASSLGTSGGTDTQYF
clone size: NA; J gene: TRBJ1-3; D gene: NA; V gene: TRBV9; CDR3 DNA: TGTGCCAGCGCACCGCCTCGGGGAAACACCATATATTTT; CDR3 protein: CASAPPRGNTIYF